This T cell receptor (beta chain) was profiled in a study of early T cells in non-severe SARS-CoV-2 infection. From the 5' RACE reads, TCRdb called clonotypes with MiXCR, one entry per CDR3 protein. The sample carries about 90,000 distinct CDR3 sequences, 12% recorded once. V was trimmed by 7 bases and J by 4 bases, leaving 19 bases between them. This CDR3 contains 16 residues. Germline CDR1 reads MNHEY; CDR2 reads SVGEGT. This clonotype was seen many times. This sequence joins TRBV6-2 or TRBV6-3 and TRBJ2-2; D not resolved. Source: whole blood, taken at baseline. This receptor was identified in an adult who was a healthcare worker with PCR-confirmed SARS-CoV-2 infection or an uninfected control (not recorded which). The CDR3 sequence is CASTPRAPLLTGELFF. DNA for the CDR3: TGTGCCAGCACCCCAAGGGCCCCATTACTCACCGGGGAGCTGTTTTTT.